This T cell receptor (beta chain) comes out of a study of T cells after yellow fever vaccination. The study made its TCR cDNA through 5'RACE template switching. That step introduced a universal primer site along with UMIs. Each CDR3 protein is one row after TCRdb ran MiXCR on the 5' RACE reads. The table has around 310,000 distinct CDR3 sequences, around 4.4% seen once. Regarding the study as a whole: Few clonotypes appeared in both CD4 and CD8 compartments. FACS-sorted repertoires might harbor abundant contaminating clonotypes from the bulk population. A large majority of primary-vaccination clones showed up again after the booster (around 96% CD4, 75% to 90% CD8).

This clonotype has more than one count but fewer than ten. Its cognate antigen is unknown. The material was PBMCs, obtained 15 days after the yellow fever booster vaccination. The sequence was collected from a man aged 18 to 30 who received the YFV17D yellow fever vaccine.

The CDR3 DNA follows: TGTGCCAGCGGTGACCTCAATCAGCCCCAGCATTTT. Translated, it gives CASGDLNQPQHF. The rearrangement joins TRBV6-5 to TRBJ1-5, with D unresolved. Germline assignment: CDR1 MNHEY and CDR2 SVGAGI. Trimming shortened V by 8 bases and J by 3 bases, and 8 bases separated the two germline ends. CDR3 length: 12 amino acids.